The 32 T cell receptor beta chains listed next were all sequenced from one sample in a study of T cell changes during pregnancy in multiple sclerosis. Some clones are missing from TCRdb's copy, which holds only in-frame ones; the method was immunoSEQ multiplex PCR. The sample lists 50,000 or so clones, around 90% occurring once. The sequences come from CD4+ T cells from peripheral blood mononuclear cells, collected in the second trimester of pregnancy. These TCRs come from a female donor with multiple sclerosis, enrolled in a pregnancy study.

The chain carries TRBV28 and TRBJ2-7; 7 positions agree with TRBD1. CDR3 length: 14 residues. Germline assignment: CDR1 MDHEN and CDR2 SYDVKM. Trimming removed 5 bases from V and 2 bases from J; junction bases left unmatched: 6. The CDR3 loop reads CASSPYRGPYEQYF. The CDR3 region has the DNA TGTGCCAGCAGTCCCTACAGGGGCCCCTACGAGCAGTACTTC.

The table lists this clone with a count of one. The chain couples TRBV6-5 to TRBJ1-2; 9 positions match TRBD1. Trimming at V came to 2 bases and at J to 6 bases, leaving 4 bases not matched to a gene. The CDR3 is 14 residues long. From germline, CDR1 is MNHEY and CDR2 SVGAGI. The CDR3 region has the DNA TGTGCCAGCAGTTACGAGGGACAGGGTAATGGCTACACCTTC. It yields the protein CASSYEGQGNGYTF.

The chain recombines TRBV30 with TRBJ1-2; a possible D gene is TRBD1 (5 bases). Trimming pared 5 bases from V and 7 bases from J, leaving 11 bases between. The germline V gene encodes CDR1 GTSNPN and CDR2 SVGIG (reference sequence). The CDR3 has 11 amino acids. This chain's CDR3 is CAWAVGGGYTF. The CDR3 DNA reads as TGTGCCTGGGCCGTGGGGGGTGGCTACACCTTC.

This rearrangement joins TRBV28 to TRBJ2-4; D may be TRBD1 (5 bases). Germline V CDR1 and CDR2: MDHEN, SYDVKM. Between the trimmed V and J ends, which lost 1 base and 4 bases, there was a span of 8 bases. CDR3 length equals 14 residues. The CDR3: CASSLSREKNIQYF. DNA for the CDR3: TGTGCCAGCAGTTTATCCAGGGAAAAAAACATTCAGTACTTC. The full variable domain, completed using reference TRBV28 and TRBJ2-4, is DVKVTQSSRYLVKRTGEKVFLECVQDMDHENMFWYRQDPGLGLRLIYFSYDVKMKEKGDIPEGYSVSREKKERFSLILESASTNQTSMYLCASSLSREKNIQYFGAGTRLSVL.

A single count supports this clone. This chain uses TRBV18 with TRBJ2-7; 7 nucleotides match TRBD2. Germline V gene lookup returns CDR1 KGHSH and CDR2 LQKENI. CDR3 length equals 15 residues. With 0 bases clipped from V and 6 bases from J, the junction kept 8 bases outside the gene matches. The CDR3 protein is CASSPPGSGWTEQYF. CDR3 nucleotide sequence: TGTGCCAGCTCACCACCGGGTAGCGGGTGGACCGAGCAGTACTTC.

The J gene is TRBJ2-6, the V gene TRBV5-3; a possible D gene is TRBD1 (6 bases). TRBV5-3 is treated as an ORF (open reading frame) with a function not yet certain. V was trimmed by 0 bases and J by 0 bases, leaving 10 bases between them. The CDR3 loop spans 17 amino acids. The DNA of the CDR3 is TGTGCCAGAAGCTTGGTAGGGGACAACTCTGGGGCCAACGTCCTGACTTTC. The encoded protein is CARSLVGDNSGANVLTF.

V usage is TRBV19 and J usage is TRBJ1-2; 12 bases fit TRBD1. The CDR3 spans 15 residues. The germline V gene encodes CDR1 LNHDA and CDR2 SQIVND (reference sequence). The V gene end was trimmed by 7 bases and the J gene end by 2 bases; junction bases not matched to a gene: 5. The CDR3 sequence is CASKEGTGGNYGYTF. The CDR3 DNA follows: TGTGCCAGTAAGGAGGGGACAGGGGGCAACTATGGCTACACCTTC.

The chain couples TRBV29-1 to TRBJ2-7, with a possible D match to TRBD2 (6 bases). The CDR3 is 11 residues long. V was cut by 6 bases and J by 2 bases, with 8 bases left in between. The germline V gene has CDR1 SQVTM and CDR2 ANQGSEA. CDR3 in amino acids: CSVGGTYEQYF. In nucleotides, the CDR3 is TGCAGCGTCGGCGGGACCTACGAGCAGTACTTC.

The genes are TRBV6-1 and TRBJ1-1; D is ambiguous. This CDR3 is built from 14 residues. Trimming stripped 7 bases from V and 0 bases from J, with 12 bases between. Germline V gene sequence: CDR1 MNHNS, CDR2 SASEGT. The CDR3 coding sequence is TGTGCCAGCATCCCCGGGCGGGTGAACACTGAAGCTTTCTTT. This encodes CASIPGRVNTEAFF.

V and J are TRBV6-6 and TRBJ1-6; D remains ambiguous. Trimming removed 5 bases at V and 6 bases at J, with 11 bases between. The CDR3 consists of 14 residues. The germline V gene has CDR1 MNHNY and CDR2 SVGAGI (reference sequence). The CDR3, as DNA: TGTGCCAGCAGTATAACCAGTGGTAATTCACCCCTCCACTTT. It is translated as CASSITSGNSPLHF.

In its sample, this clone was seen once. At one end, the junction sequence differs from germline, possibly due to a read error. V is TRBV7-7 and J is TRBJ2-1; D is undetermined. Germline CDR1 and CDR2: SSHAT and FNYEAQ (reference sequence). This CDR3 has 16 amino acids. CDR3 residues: CASSLGPPGSYNEQFF. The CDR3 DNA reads TGTGCTAGCAGCTTAGGACCTCCGGGCTCCTACAATGAGCAGTTCTTC.

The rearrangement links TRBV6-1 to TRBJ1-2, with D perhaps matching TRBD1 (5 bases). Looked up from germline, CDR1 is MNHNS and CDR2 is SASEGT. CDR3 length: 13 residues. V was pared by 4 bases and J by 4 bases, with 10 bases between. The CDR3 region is CASSGYRTYGYTF. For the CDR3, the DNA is TGTGCCAGCAGTGGGTACAGGACCTATGGCTACACCTTC.

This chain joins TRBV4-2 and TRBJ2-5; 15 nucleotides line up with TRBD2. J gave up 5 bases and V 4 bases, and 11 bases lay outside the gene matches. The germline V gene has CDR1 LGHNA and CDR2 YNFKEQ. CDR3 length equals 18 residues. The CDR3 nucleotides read TGTGCCAGCAGCCGAGGACTAGCGGGGGGGCCGTTGGGGGAGACCCAGTACTTC. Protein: CASSRGLAGGPLGETQYF.

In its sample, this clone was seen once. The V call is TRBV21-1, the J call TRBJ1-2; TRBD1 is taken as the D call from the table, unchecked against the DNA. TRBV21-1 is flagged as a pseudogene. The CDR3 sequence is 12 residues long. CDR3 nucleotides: TGTGCCAGCTTTCTTGGGCCCTATGGCTACACCTTC. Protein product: CASFLGPYGYTF.

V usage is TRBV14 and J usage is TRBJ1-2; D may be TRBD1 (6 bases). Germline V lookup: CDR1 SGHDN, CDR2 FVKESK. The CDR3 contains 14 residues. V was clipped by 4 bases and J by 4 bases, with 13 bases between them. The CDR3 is CASSRFQGPYGYTF. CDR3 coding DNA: TGTGCCAGCAGCCGCTTTCAGGGGCCCTATGGCTACACCTTC.

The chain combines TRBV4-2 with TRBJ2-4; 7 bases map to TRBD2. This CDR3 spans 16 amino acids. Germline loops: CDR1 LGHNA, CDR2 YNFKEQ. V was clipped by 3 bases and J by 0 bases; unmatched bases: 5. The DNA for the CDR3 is TGTGCCAGCAGCCATGCGCCGGGGGGAGCCAAAAACATTCAGTACTTC. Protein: CASSHAPGGAKNIQYF.

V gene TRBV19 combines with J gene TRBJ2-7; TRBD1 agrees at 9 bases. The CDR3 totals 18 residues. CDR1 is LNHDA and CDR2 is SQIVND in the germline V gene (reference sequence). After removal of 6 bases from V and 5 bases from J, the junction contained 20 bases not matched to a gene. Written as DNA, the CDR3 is TGTGCCAGTAGCATAAATACAGGGGGCGCGTCATTTTCCAACGAGCAGTACTTC. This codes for CASSINTGGASFSNEQYF.

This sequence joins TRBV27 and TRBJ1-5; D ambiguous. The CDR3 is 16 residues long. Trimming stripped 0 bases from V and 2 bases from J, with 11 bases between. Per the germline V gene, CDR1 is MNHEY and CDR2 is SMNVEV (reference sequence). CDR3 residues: CASSLSSAGGNQPQHF. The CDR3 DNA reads TGTGCCAGCAGTTTATCCTCCGCCGGAGGCAATCAGCCCCAGCATTTT.

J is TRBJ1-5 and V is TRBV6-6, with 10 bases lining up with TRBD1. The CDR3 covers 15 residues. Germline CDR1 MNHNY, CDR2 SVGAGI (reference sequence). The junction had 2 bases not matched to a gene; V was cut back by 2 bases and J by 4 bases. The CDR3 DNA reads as TGTGCCAGCAGTTACGTGGGACAGGGGAATCAGCCCCAGCATTTT. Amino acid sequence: CASSYVGQGNQPQHF.

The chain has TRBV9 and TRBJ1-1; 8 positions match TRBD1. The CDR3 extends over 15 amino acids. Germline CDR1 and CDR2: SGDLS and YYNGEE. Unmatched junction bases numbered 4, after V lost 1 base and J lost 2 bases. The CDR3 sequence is CASSVTAGGNTEAFF. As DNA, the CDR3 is TGTGCCAGCAGCGTAACGGCAGGGGGCAACACTGAAGCTTTCTTT.

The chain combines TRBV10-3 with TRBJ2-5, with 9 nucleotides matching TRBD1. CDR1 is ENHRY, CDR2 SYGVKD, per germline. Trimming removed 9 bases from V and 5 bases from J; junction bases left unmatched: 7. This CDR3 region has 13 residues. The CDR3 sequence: CAMSQGARETQYF. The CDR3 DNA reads TGTGCCATGTCACAGGGGGCCAGGGAGACCCAGTACTTC.

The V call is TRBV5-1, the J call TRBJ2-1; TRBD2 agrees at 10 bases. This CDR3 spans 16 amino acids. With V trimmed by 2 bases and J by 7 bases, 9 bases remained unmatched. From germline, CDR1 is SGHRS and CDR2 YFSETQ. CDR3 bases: TGCGCCAGCAGCTTATCAGCGGGGGGGATTAGAAATGAGCAGTTCTTC. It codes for CASSLSAGGIRNEQFF.

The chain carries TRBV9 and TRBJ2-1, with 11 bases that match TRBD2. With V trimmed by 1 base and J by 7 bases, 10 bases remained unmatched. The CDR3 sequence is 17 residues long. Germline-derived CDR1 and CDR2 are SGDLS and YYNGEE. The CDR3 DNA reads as TGTGCCAGCAGCGTAATGGGGACTAGCGGACTTATTAATGAGCAGTTCTTC. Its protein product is CASSVMGTSGLINEQFF. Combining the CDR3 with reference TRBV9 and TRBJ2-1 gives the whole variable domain DSGVTQTPKHLITATGQRVTLRCSPRSGDLSVYWYQQSLDQGLQFLIQYYNGEERAKGNILERFSAQQFPDLHSELNLSSLELGDSALYFCASSVMGTSGLINEQFFGPGTRLTVL.

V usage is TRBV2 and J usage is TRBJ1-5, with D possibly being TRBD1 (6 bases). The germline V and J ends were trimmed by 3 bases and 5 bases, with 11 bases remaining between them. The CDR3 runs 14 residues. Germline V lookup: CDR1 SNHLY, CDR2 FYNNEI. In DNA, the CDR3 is TGTGCCAGCAGTGACTGGACAGTAGATCAGCCCCAGCATTTT. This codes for CASSDWTVDQPQHF.

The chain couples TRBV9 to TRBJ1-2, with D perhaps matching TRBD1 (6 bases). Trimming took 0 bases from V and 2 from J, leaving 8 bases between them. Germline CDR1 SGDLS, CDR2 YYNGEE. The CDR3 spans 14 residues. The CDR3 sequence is CASSVDQGNYGYTF. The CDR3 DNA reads TGTGCCAGCAGCGTAGATCAGGGGAACTATGGCTACACCTTC.

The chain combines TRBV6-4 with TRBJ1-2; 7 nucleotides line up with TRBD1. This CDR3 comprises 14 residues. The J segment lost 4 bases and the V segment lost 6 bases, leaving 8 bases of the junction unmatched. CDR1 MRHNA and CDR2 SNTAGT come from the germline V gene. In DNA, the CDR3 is TGTGCCAGCAGACAATCGACAGGGAGCTATGGCTACACCTTC. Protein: CASRQSTGSYGYTF.

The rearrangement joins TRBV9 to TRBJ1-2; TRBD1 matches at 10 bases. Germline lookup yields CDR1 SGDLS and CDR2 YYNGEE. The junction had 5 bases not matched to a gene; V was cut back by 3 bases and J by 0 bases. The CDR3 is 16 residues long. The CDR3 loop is CASSGDRGLANYGYTF. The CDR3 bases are TGTGCCAGCAGCGGGGACAGGGGACTAGCTAACTATGGCTACACCTTC.

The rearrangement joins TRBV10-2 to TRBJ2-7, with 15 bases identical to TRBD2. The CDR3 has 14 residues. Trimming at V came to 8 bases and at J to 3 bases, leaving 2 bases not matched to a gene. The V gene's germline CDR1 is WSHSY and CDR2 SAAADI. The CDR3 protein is CASGLAGGIYEQYF. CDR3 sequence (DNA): TGCGCCAGCGGACTAGCGGGGGGGATCTACGAGCAGTACTTC.

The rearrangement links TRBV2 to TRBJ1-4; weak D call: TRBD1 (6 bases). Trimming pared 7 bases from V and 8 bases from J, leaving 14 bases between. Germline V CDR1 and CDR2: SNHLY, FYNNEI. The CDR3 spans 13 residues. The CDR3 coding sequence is TGTGCCAGCAACCAAAGACAGGCCGAAAAACTGTTTTTT. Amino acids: CASNQRQAEKLFF.

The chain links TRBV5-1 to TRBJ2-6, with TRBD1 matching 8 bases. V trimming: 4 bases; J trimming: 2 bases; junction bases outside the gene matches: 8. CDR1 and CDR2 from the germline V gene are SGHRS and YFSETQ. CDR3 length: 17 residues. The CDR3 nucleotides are TGCGCCAGCAGCGTAACGACGACAGGGGCTGGGGCCAACGTCCTGACTTTC. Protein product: CASSVTTTGAGANVLTF.

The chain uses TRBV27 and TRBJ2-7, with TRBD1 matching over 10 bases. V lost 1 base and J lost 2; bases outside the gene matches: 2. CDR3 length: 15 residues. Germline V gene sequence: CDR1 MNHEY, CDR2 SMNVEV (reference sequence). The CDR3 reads CASSLYGTGAYEQYF. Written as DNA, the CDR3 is TGTGCCAGCAGTTTATACGGGACAGGGGCCTACGAGCAGTACTTC.

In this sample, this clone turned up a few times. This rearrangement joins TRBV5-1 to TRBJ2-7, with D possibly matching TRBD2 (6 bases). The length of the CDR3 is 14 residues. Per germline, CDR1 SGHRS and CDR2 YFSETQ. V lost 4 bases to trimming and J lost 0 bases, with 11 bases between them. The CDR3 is CASSAGRNSYEQYF. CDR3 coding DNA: TGCGCCAGCAGCGCGGGACGGAACTCCTACGAGCAGTACTTC.